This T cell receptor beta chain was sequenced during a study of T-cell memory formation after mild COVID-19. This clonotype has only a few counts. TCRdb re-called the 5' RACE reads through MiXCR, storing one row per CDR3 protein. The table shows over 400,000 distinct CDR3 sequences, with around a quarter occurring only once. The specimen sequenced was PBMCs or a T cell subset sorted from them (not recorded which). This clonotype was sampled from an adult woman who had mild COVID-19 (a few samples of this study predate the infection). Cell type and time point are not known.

The CDR3 DNA reads TGTGCCGCTGGCGACCGTCAGCCCCAGCATTTT. Translated, it gives CAAGDRQPQHF. This chain links TRBV24-1 with TRBJ1-5; D gene unclear. V gave up 12 bases and J gave up 6 bases, with 11 bases separating them. CDR1 is KGHDR, CDR2 SFDVKD, per germline. The CDR3 is 11 residues long.